One sample yielded the 4 T cell receptor beta chains listed below, sequenced in a study of T cell repertoires in cytomegalovirus infection. Their target antigens are unknown. TCRdb analysed the reads with MiXCR anew, one entry per CDR3 protein. This table has roughly 700,000 distinct CDR3 sequences, around 32% appearing once. Source: cultured PBMCs, taken from culture after CMV antigen stimulation. The receptors derive from a human donor in good health (CMV status not recorded). Some clones in this sample may be carry-over from other donors' samples.

This clonotype was counted only a few times. This chain connects TRBV18 to TRBJ1-5; a weak D match, TRBD1 (6 bases). CDR1 KGHSH and CDR2 LQKENI come from the germline V gene. The CDR3 sequence is 14 residues long. The ends were cut back, 4 bases at V and 7 bases at J, with 14 bases in the middle. DNA for the CDR3: TGTGCCAGCTCACAGGGGGAAGTTCGGCAGCCCCAGCATTTT. Translating it yields CASSQGEVRQPQHF.

The chain employs TRBV29-1 and TRBJ1-1, with D uncertain. The CDR3 totals 10 residues. Per the germline V gene, CDR1 is SQVTM and CDR2 is ANQGSEA. V was shortened by 4 bases and J by 3 bases, with 3 bases between the two germline ends. The CDR3 DNA reads TGCAGCGTTGTGTACACTGAAGCTTTCTTT. It translates to CSVVYTEAFF. Full variable domain (remainder filled in from reference TRBV29-1 and TRBJ1-1): SAVISQKPSRDICQRGTSLTIQCQVDSQVTMMFWYRQQPGQSLTLIATANQGSEATYESGFVIDKFPISRPNLTFSTLTVSNMSPEDSSIYLCSVVYTEAFFGQGTRLTVV.

This clonotype has a handful of counts. The chain is built from TRBV7-8 and TRBJ2-1; 11 bases are a match to TRBD2. The V and J ends lost 2 bases and 5 bases, in that order; junction bases with no gene match: 8. The length of the CDR3 is 17 residues. CDR1 and CDR2 (germline): SGHVS, FQNEAQ. The CDR3, as DNA: TGTGCCAGCAGCTTAAGGGCATCGACTAGCGGGAACAATGAGCAGTTCTTC. As protein: CASSLRASTSGNNEQFF.

This clonotype was seen more than once but under ten times. The chain employs TRBV4-2 and TRBJ2-2; D is possibly TRBD1 (6 bases). V was trimmed by 1 base and J by 5 bases, leaving 14 bases between them. Looked up from germline, CDR1 is LGHNA and CDR2 is YNFKEQ. The CDR3 totals 16 residues. CDR3 sequence (DNA): TGTGCCAGCAGCCAAGGGGGGCAGGGGCGAACCGGGGAGCTGTTTTTT. The encoded protein is CASSQGGQGRTGELFF.